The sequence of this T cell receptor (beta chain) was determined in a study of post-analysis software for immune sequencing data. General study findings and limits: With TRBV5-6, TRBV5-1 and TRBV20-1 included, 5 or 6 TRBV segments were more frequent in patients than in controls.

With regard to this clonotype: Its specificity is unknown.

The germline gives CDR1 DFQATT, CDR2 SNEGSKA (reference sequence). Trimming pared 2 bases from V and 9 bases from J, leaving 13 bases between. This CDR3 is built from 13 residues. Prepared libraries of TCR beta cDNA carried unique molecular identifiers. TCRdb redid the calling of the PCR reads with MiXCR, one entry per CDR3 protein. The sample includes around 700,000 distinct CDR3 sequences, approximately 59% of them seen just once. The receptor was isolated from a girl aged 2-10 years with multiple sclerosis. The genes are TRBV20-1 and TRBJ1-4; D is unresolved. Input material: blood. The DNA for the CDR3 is TGCAGTGCTAGACGGGAGGGAATGAAAAAACTGTTTTTT. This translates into CSARREGMKKLFF.